These 5 T cell receptor beta chains were all obtained from the same sample, sequenced in a study of T cell clonotyping in hematopoietic cell transplantation. Clones were read by immunoSEQ multiplex PCR, and TCRdb kept only the in-frame ones, dropping some. Of about 4,400 clones in the sample, around 20% were seen once. The sample here was PBMCs, taken 180 days after allogeneic stem cell transplant. The receptors stem from a male patient under 35 who had an allogeneic stem cell transplant, so the T cells may come from the graft donor. Some clones in this sample may be carry-over from other donors' samples.

This clone was observed a few times. The J gene is TRBJ2-4, the V gene TRBV29-1; the match to TRBD1 covers 11 bases. This CDR3 has 14 residues. Trimming cost V 5 bases and J 11 bases; bases outside gene matches: 11. Germline CDR1 is SQVTM and CDR2 is ANQGSEA. This CDR3 is CSVINRDRGYVQYF. In DNA, the CDR3 is TGCAGCGTTATCAACCGGGACAGGGGGTACGTTCAGTACTTC.

The table lists this clone with a few counts. V is TRBV7-9 and J is TRBJ2-7; 8 bases are shared with TRBD1. CDR3 size: 14 residues. Unmatched junction bases numbered 9, after V lost 5 bases and J lost 6 bases. The germline CDR1 and CDR2 sequences are SEHNR and FQNEAQ (reference sequence). CDR3 amino acids: CASSDGQGRSEQYF. CDR3 DNA: TGTGCCAGCAGCGATGGACAGGGTAGGAGCGAGCAGTACTTC.

This clone turned up a few times. The chain carries TRBV4-2 and TRBJ2-7, with 8 bases identical to TRBD2. Per germline, CDR1 LGHNA and CDR2 YNFKEQ. The CDR3 extends over 16 amino acids. Losses at the gene ends were 2 bases for V and 0 bases for J; bases not matched to a gene: 6. The CDR3 here is CASSQIPREASYEQYF. The CDR3 DNA reads as TGTGCCAGCAGCCAAATTCCGCGGGAGGCCTCCTACGAGCAGTACTTC.

The chain joins TRBV5-8 to TRBJ2-7, with D possibly TRBD1 on 5 matching bases. Germline V gene sequence: CDR1 SGHTS, CDR2 YDEGEE. Trimming removed 4 bases from V and 1 base from J, with 18 bases in between. The CDR3 runs 16 residues. The CDR3 DNA is TGTGCCAGCAGCCCACCAACAGGCATTGATTCCTACGAGCAGTACTTC. Encoded protein: CASSPPTGIDSYEQYF. Based on the CDR3 plus reference TRBV5-8 and TRBJ2-7, the full variable domain is EAGVTQSPTHLIKTRGQQATLRCSPISGHTSVYWYQQALGLGLQFLLWYDEGEERNRGNFPPRFSGRQFPNYSSELNVNALELEDSALYLCASSPPTGIDSYEQYFGPGTRLTVT.

The chain carries TRBV6-6 and TRBJ2-7; TRBD2 is a possible D gene (5 bases). V lost 6 bases and J 2 bases, leaving 14 bases between the germline ends. The CDR3 is 14 residues long. The germline CDR1 and CDR2 sequences are MNHNY and SVGAGI (reference sequence). The CDR3 is CASSRTAVPYEQYF. The CDR3 nucleotides are TGTGCCAGCAGCCGGACTGCAGTGCCCTACGAGCAGTACTTC.